Here is one T cell receptor (beta chain) with its context. What this receptor recognizes is not known. No per-base quality is available; no much larger clone lies one base away. The germline V gene specifies MGHRA as CDR1 and YSYEKL as CDR2. The CDR3 covers 14 residues, taking in both the cysteine and the phenylalanine. This entry keeps only the CDR3 DNA: 42 bases, framed from base 1. V lost 8 bases and J lost 6 bases, and the count of bases not matched to a germline gene is 7. This entry is derived from a study of technical replicates of blood from several donors (dated by TCRdb to 2016 to 2017). Library creation used the immunoSEQ multiplex PCR assay. The table comes from immuneACCESS by way of TCRdb, which keeps in-frame sequences with V and J called. Part of the clones is missing from these tables; in studies checked, under half for an unresolved V gene and the rest for unknown reasons. The sample has under 100,000 clones on record, approximately 95% of them singletons. The ten largest clones take up roughly 0.33% of the sample.

What was sequenced was T cells isolated from PBMCs. The V and J genes are TRBV4-1 and TRBJ2-2; 9 nucleotides in the junction match TRBD1. This clonotype was obtained from a human donor in good health. The CDR3 here reads CASGRTGVSGELFF. The nucleotide sequence is TGCGCCAGCGGACGGACAGGGGTTTCCGGGGAGCTGTTTTTT.